This T cell receptor beta chain was sequenced during a study of T cell repertoires in cytomegalovirus infection. V shed 1 base and J 4 bases; nucleotides not matched to a gene: 3. CDR3 size: 16 residues. Germline V lookup: CDR1 MGHDK, CDR2 SYGVNS. TCRdb fed the reads into MiXCR, producing one record per CDR3 protein. Among roughly 920,000 distinct CDR3 sequences listed, about a third were seen once. Comment on this clonotype: Its antigen is currently unknown.

Broader study findings: There were HLA-C-restricted CMV-specific TCR beta clonotypes dominating the ex vivo response.

The specimen comprised cultured CD8+ T cells from PBMCs, sampled from culture after CMV antigen stimulation. The V gene is TRBV25-1, the J gene TRBJ2-1; 11 bases align to TRBD2. The sequence was collected from a human donor in good health (CMV status not recorded). Some clones in this sample may be carry-over from other donors' samples. CDR3 sequence: CASSESLAGVYNEQFF. The CDR3 coding sequence is TGTGCCAGCAGTGAATCACTAGCGGGGGTATACAATGAGCAGTTCTTC.